This passage covers 16 T cell receptor beta chains from one sample sequenced in a study of a mutant IDH1 vaccine in newly diagnosed glioma. Libraries were prepared by immunoSEQ multiplex PCR; TCRdb keeps only in-frame clonotypes and omits some of them. Here the sample spans tens of thousands of clones, around nine tenths being singletons. The time point here: week 5, during vaccination. One vaccine dose held 300 ug of mutant IDH1 20-mer peptide and came with topical imiquimod. Their recognized antigens are unknown. The material sequenced was PBMCs, taken from a glioma patient whose treatment included an IDH1 peptide vaccine. The receptors derive from a woman between 45 and 65 years old with glioma.

To note about this clone: Other nucleotide sequences from this sample produce the same CDR3. The chain employs TRBV28 and TRBJ2-3; D call uncertain. The CDR3 has 11 amino acids. CDR1 MDHEN and CDR2 SYDVKM come from the germline V gene. V was pared by 5 bases and J by 0 bases, with 0 bases between. CDR3 sequence: CASSSTDTQYF. The CDR3 DNA follows: TGTGCCAGCAGTAGCACAGATACGCAGTATTTT.

The chain links TRBV5-1 to TRBJ2-7, with TRBD1 identical over 8 bases. The CDR3 contains 13 residues. Trimming cost V 3 bases and J 5 bases; bases outside gene matches: 4. The germline V gene has CDR1 SGHRS and CDR2 YFSETQ. CDR3 in amino acids: CASSWTGLNEQYF. Written as DNA, the CDR3 is TGCGCCAGCAGCTGGACAGGGCTTAACGAGCAGTACTTC. The whole variable domain, filled in from reference TRBV5-1 and TRBJ2-7, reads KAGVTQTPRYLIKTRGQQVTLSCSPISGHRSVSWYQQTPGQGLQFLFEYFSETQRNKGNFPGRFSGRQFSNSRSEMNVSTLELGDSALYLCASSWTGLNEQYFGPGTRLTVT.

The V gene is TRBV6-6, the J gene TRBJ1-2; D is perhaps TRBD1 (6 bases). The CDR3 is 13 residues long. V was pared by 2 bases and J by 2 bases, with 6 bases between. Germline-derived CDR1 and CDR2 are MNHNY and SVGAGI (reference sequence). CDR3 sequence reads: CASSYDRNYGYTF. CDR3 coding DNA: TGTGCCAGCAGTTACGACAGGAACTATGGCTACACCTTC.

This clone was found a few times. V is TRBV29-1 and J is TRBJ2-1, with TRBD1 identical over 10 bases. The V segment lost 7 bases and the J segment 7 bases; nucleotides outside the gene matches: 7. This CDR3 contains 13 residues. Germline V gene lookup returns CDR1 SQVTM and CDR2 ANQGSEA. The CDR3 DNA reads TGCAGCGCACCGGGACAGGGGATGAATGAGCAGTTCTTC. Protein: CSAPGQGMNEQFF.

The chain joins TRBV15 to TRBJ2-7; D possibly matches TRBD1 or TRBD2 (5 bases each). From germline, CDR1 is LNHNV and CDR2 YYDKDF (reference sequence). V was cut by 0 bases and J by 2 bases, with 11 bases left in between. This CDR3 region has 15 residues. The CDR3 protein is CATSRDPGTTYEQYF. DNA for the CDR3: TGTGCCACCAGCAGAGATCCCGGGACGACCTACGAGCAGTACTTC.

This rearrangement joins TRBV5-6 to TRBJ2-5; TRBD1 aligns across 9 bases. J gave up 5 bases and V 6 bases, and 8 bases lay outside the gene matches. The CDR3 sequence is 14 residues long. The germline V gene encodes CDR1 SGHDT and CDR2 YYEEEE. The CDR3 region is CASTPGQGRETQYF. The CDR3 bases are TGTGCCAGCACGCCGGGACAGGGTCGTGAGACCCAGTACTTC.

This clone was detected only once. The rearrangement joins TRBV5-1 to TRBJ2-3; unclear D gene. CDR3 length equals 12 residues. Germline CDR1 is SGHRS and CDR2 is YFSETQ. V dropped 4 bases and J dropped 2 bases, with 5 bases sitting between them. CDR3 coding DNA: TGCGCCAGCAGCGAGAACACAGATACGCAGTATTTT. Its protein product is CASSENTDTQYF.

V is TRBV6-6 and J is TRBJ2-6; the D is unclear. The V end was cut by 6 bases, the J end by 0 bases, with 3 bases between. Germline V gives CDR1 MNHNY, CDR2 SVGAGI (reference sequence). The CDR3 extends over 13 amino acids. This CDR3 is CASRSSGANVLTF. The CDR3 DNA follows: TGTGCCAGCAGGAGCTCTGGGGCCAACGTCCTGACTTTC.

In this sample, this clone turned up a few times. The chain couples TRBV29-1 to TRBJ1-1; D is unresolved. Germline V gives CDR1 SQVTM, CDR2 ANQGSEA. Trimming cost V 5 bases and J 1 base, with 14 bases left between them. The CDR3 totals 14 residues. The CDR3 loop is CSVRVAGSNTEAFF. In nucleotides, the CDR3 is TGCAGCGTTCGAGTGGCTGGGTCGAACACTGAAGCTTTCTTT.

For this clone: Other DNA sequences in this sample translate to the same CDR3. This rearrangement joins TRBV5-1 to TRBJ2-1, with 10 bases matching TRBD2. Germline values: CDR1 SGHRS, CDR2 YFSETQ. The CDR3 runs 15 residues. The trim removed 0 bases at V and 6 bases at J, leaving 3 bases unmatched. The chain's CDR3 is CASSLDLAGVNEQFF. The CDR3 DNA reads TGCGCCAGCAGCTTGGACCTAGCGGGAGTCAATGAGCAGTTCTTC.

This chain connects TRBV27 to TRBJ2-5; maybe TRBD1 (6 bases). V lost 4 bases, J lost 5 bases, and 14 bases lay in between. The CDR3 length is 14 residues. In germline, CDR1 is MNHEY, CDR2 SMNVEV (reference sequence). CDR3 coding DNA: TGTGCCAGCAGTTCACAGGGCCCTCGGGAGACCCAGTACTTC. Translated, it gives CASSSQGPRETQYF.

This chain uses TRBV6-5 with TRBJ1-1; 7 nucleotides agree with TRBD1. Trimming removed 2 bases from V and 0 bases from J; junction bases left unmatched: 0. CDR1 is MNHEY and CDR2 is SVGAGI in the germline V gene. The CDR3 spans 14 residues. The CDR3: CASSYRGLNTEAFF. The CDR3 bases are TGTGCCAGCAGTTACAGGGGGCTGAACACTGAAGCTTTCTTT.

This clone was observed once. The chain couples TRBV30 to TRBJ2-7, with a tentative D call TRBD2 (5 bases). Germline V gene data show CDR1 as GTSNPN and CDR2 as SVGIG (reference sequence). This CDR3 spans 11 amino acids. Trimming cost V 2 bases and J 4 bases, with 6 bases left between them. The DNA for the CDR3 is TGTGCCTGGAGTCGGGGTTACGAGCAGTACTTC. This codes for CAWSRGYEQYF.

DNA for the CDR3: TGTGCCAGCAGCCTACAGGACTCATATGGCTACACCTTC. This gives the protein CASSLQDSYGYTF. V usage is TRBV27 and J usage is TRBJ1-2; a possible D gene is TRBD1 (5 bases). The germline V and J ends were trimmed by 6 bases and 5 bases, with 13 bases remaining between them. The germline gives CDR1 MNHEY, CDR2 SMNVEV (reference sequence). The CDR3 totals 13 residues.

CDR3 coding DNA: TGTGCCACCAGCAGAGATCAGCAGGGTCCTAACTATGGCTACACCTTC. Translated, it gives CATSRDQQGPNYGYTF. J is TRBJ1-2 and V is TRBV15, with D perhaps matching TRBD1 (5 bases). CDR1 LNHNV and CDR2 YYDKDF come from the germline V gene (reference sequence). The CDR3 spans 16 residues. V shed 0 bases and J shed 0 bases, with 11 bases lying between them.

The chain links TRBV25-1 to TRBJ2-7; 9 bases agree with TRBD1. The ends lost 2 bases at V and 2 bases at J; junction bases unmatched: 10. The V gene's germline CDR1 is MGHDK and CDR2 SYGVNS. This CDR3 region has 17 residues. CDR3 nucleotides: TGTGCCAGCAGTGAAAGATCCGGGACAGGGTTCACCTACGAGCAGTACTTC. This sequence encodes CASSERSGTGFTYEQYF.